The next 18 T cell receptor beta chains were all read from a single sample in a study of cytomegalovirus exposure and HLA in healthy donors. Amplification used 60 Vbeta primers and 13 Jbeta primers. Sequencing was performed with immunoSEQ multiplex PCR; in TCRdb, only in-frame clones are kept and a portion is missing. This table holds more than 110,000 clones, roughly four fifths found once. The specimen sequenced was PBMCs. These receptor sequences come from a young man in good health and CMV-seronegative.

The gene calls are TRBV30 and TRBJ1-5, with D hard to call. Germline assignment: CDR1 GTSNPN and CDR2 SVGIG (reference sequence). The CDR3 runs to 13 residues. The V gene lost 0 bases and the J gene lost 1 base, with 4 bases spanning the gap. The CDR3 reads CAWSVQSNQPQHF. The CDR3 DNA reads as TGTGCCTGGAGTGTACAAAGCAATCAGCCCCAGCATTTT.

The chain employs TRBV9 and TRBJ2-3, with 13 nucleotides matching TRBD2. V was pared by 4 bases and J by 8 bases, with 10 bases of the junction left unmatched. Germline V CDR1 and CDR2: SGDLS, YYNGEE. CDR3 size: 16 residues. This chain's CDR3 is CASSSGLAGTAGTQYF. CDR3 coding DNA: TGTGCCAGCAGCTCGGGACTAGCGGGGACCGCAGGTACGCAGTATTTT.

The chain uses TRBV30 and TRBJ2-6; 8 bases map to TRBD2. CDR3 length: 14 residues. Germline CDR1 GTSNPN, CDR2 SVGIG (reference sequence). With V trimmed by 7 bases and J by 4 bases, 6 bases remained unmatched. The CDR3, as DNA: TGTGCCTCCCGGGGGGGTGCAGGGGCCAACGTCCTGACTTTC. Protein sequence: CASRGGAGANVLTF.

The J gene is TRBJ1-5, the V gene TRBV18; D unresolved. The CDR3 spans 15 residues. V gave up 3 bases and J gave up 4 bases, with 13 bases separating them. Germline V gene data show CDR1 as KGHSH and CDR2 as LQKENI. The CDR3 is CASSPPPSGNQPQHF. CDR3 bases: TGTGCCAGCTCACCCCCTCCCTCGGGAAATCAGCCCCAGCATTTT.

The chain has TRBV28 and TRBJ2-5; tentative D call: TRBD2 (5 bases). CDR1 and CDR2 (germline): MDHEN, SYDVKM. Trimming removed 8 bases at V and 1 base at J, with 14 bases between. The CDR3 spans 14 residues. The CDR3 reads CASPLRTSQETQYF. Here the CDR3 DNA reads TGTGCCAGCCCTCTCCGAACTAGCCAAGAGACCCAGTACTTC.

The chain carries TRBV9 and TRBJ2-5, with 8 positions matching TRBD2. CDR1 and CDR2 from the germline V gene are SGDLS and YYNGEE. Unmatched junction bases numbered 11, after V lost 0 bases and J lost 4 bases. CDR3 length: 17 residues. The CDR3: CASSVDSEGLDGETQYF. CDR3 nucleotide sequence: TGTGCCAGCAGCGTAGATTCGGAGGGACTAGATGGAGAGACCCAGTACTTC.

This CDR3 is CASSDLGTGGLNTEAFF. The CDR3 coding sequence is TGTGCCAGCAGTGACCTTGGGACAGGGGGCCTGAACACTGAAGCTTTCTTT. The chain carries TRBV6-1 and TRBJ1-1; TRBD1 aligns across 12 bases. CDR3 length: 17 residues. J gave up 0 bases and V 3 bases, and 5 bases lay outside the gene matches. From germline, CDR1 is MNHNS and CDR2 SASEGT.

The chain uses TRBV5-3 and TRBJ1-2; D not certain. TRBV5-3 is an ORF, and what it does is uncertain. Trimming cost V 0 bases and J 8 bases, with 14 bases left between them. The CDR3 length is 14 residues. The CDR3, as DNA: TGTGCCAGAAGCTTGGGGAGGGATTTAGGGGGCTACACCTTC. Amino acids: CARSLGRDLGGYTF.

Remarks on this clone: Sequence at one end of the junction differs from germline and may be a read error. The rearrangement uses TRBV5-1 and TRBJ2-4; perhaps TRBD1 as D (6 bases). The germline gives CDR1 SGHRS, CDR2 YFSETQ. The CDR3 length is 15 residues. The CDR3 DNA reads TGCGCCAGCAGCTTAAATCGACAGGCCAAAAACAGTCAGTACTTC. This translates into CASSLNRQAKNSQYF.

The V and J genes are TRBV2 and TRBJ2-5; D is ambiguous. V lost 8 bases to trimming and J lost 1 base, with 11 bases between them. The CDR3 contains 13 residues. Germline-derived CDR1 and CDR2 are SNHLY and FYNNEI. In DNA, the CDR3 is TGTGCCAGCGCGCCTATGAGCCAAGAGACCCAGTACTTC. It yields the protein CASAPMSQETQYF.

This chain connects TRBV12-5 to TRBJ2-3; TRBD2 aligns across 7 bases. CDR1 and CDR2 (germline): LGHNT, FRNRAP. The V and J ends lost 6 bases and 6 bases, in that order; junction bases with no gene match: 15. CDR3 length: 16 residues. Written as DNA, the CDR3 is TGTGCTAGTGGCTCAGCGGGACGACCGCCACTGGATACGCAGTATTTT. It is translated as CASGSAGRPPLDTQYF.

The genes are TRBV2 and TRBJ2-3, with D possibly TRBD1 on 7 matching bases. Trimming pared 6 bases from V and 5 bases from J, leaving 9 bases between. There are 12 residues in the CDR3. CDR1 is SNHLY, CDR2 FYNNEI, per germline. The CDR3 sequence: CASSQGGDTQYF. CDR3 in DNA: TGTGCCAGCAGCCAGGGGGGAGATACGCAGTATTTT.

The chain is built from TRBV29-1 and TRBJ1-2, with D maybe TRBD1 (6 bases). Looked up from germline, CDR1 is SQVTM and CDR2 is ANQGSEA. The V and J ends lost 7 bases and 3 bases respectively, with 12 bases between them. The CDR3 is made up of 12 amino acids. The chain's CDR3 is CSESRGDYGYTF. The CDR3 DNA is TGCAGCGAGTCCAGGGGTGACTATGGCTACACCTTC. Full variable domain (missing parts from reference TRBV29-1 and TRBJ1-2): SAVISQKPSRDICQRGTSLTIQCQVDSQVTMMFWYRQQPGQSLTLIATANQGSEATYESGFVIDKFPISRPNLTFSTLTVSNMSPEDSSIYLCSESRGDYGYTFGSGTRLTVV.

This sequence joins TRBV19 and TRBJ2-2; maybe TRBD1 (6 bases). Germline CDR1 and CDR2: LNHDA and SQIVND (reference sequence). Trimming left V 2 bases short and J 6 bases short, with 10 bases between. CDR3 size: 14 residues. CDR3 protein: CASSIQGTAGELFF. The CDR3, as DNA: TGTGCCAGTAGTATACAGGGGACCGCCGGGGAGCTGTTTTTT.

The chain recombines TRBV10-3 with TRBJ2-5; 11 bases agree with TRBD2. CDR3 size: 16 residues. Germline CDR1 is ENHRY and CDR2 is SYGVKD. V lost 6 bases and J lost 4; bases outside the gene matches: 10. The CDR3 DNA sequence: TGTGCCATCAGCAGCGGTAGCGGGGGGGGATTAGAGACCCAGTACTTC. This translates into CAISSGSGGGLETQYF.

The chain employs TRBV2 and TRBJ2-7; D call uncertain. Looked up from germline, CDR1 is SNHLY and CDR2 is FYNNEI. The CDR3 consists of 15 residues. V lost 5 bases and J lost 2, with 16 bases in between. Here the CDR3 DNA reads TGTGCCAGCAGTCCTCGATCAACAGTTACCTACGAGCAGTACTTC. It encodes CASSPRSTVTYEQYF. The full variable domain, completed using reference TRBV2 and TRBJ2-7, is EPEVTQTPSHQVTQMGQEVILRCVPISNHLYFYWYRQILGQKVEFLVSFYNNEISEKSEIFDDQFSVERPDGSNFTLKIRSTKLEDSAMYFCASSPRSTVTYEQYFGPGTRLTVT.

V and J are TRBV27 and TRBJ1-1; 11 bases align to TRBD1. The trim removed 1 base at V and 4 bases at J, leaving 17 bases unmatched. CDR3 length equals 20 residues. Germline assignment: CDR1 MNHEY and CDR2 SMNVEV (reference sequence). CDR3 nucleotide sequence: TGTGCCAGCAGTTTATACGGGGCGAGCGGGACAGGGGGATGGGGCACTGAAGCTTTCTTT. This translates into CASSLYGASGTGGWGTEAFF.

V gene TRBV28 combines with J gene TRBJ1-6; 9 positions match TRBD1. The V and J ends lost 8 bases and 5 bases, in that order; junction bases with no gene match: 7. There are 15 residues in the CDR3. Germline loops: CDR1 MDHEN, CDR2 SYDVKM. The CDR3 coding sequence is TGTGCCAGCGGTCTGAGGGACAGGGATAATTCACCCCTCCACTTT. Translated, it gives CASGLRDRDNSPLHF.